This paragraph covers one T cell receptor beta chain sequence. Its antigen remains unidentified. This entry comes from a study of shared clonotypes between healthy human individuals. Broader study findings: Clonotype sharing across a few donors was observed for 5% to 6.5% of naive CD4 clonotypes. Having only a few donors restricted how much genetic and exposure-history diversity was captured.

The trim removed 0 bases at V and 4 bases at J, leaving 7 bases unmatched. This CDR3 has 15 residues. The germline V gene encodes CDR1 SGHDT and CDR2 YYEEEE. The authors loaded about 200 ng DNA, roughly 27,000 T cell genomes, into sorted-subset replicate PCRs. Only in-frame clones appear in the TCRdb table, and some are missing; sequencing was by immunoSEQ multiplex PCR. The top ten clones hold 1.5% to 2% of a sample with roughly 2,000,000 clones, just under 95% of them seen once. In the naive CD8 group, cells lacked CD45RO and were positively selected for CCR7, so terminally differentiated effector memory CD45RA+ cells were left out.

The rearrangement uses TRBV5-6 and TRBJ2-7, with 7 bases fitting TRBD2. The clonotype was recovered from a man aged 18-30 years in good health. Some clones in this sample may be carry-over from other donors' samples. The material sequenced was naive CD8+ T cells from PBMCs. The CDR3 region has the DNA TGTGCCAGCAGCTTGGGGCTAGCGGCCCTATACGAGCAGTACTTC. Translated, it gives CASSLGLAALYEQYF.